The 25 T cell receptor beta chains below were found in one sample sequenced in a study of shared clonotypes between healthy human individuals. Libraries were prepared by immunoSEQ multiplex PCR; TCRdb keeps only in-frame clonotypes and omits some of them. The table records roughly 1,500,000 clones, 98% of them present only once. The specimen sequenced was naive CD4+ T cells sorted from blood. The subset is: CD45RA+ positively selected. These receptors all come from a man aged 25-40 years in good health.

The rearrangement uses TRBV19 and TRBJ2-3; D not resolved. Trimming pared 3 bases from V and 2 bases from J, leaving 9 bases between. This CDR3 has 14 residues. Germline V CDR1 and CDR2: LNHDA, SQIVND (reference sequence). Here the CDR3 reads CASSIHGNTDTQYF. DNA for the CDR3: TGTGCCAGTAGTATTCACGGCAACACAGATACGCAGTATTTT. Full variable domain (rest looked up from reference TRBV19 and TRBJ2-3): DGGITQSPKYLFRKEGQNVTLSCEQNLNHDAMYWYRQDPGQGLRLIYYSQIVNDFQKGDIAEGYSVSREKKESFPLTVTSAQKNPTAFYLCASSIHGNTDTQYFGPGTRLTVL.

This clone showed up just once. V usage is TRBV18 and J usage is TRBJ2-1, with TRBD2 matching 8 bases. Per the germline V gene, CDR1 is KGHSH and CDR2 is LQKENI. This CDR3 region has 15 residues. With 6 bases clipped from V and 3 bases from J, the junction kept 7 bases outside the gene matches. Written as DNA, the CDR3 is TGTGCCAGCTCTCTTAGCGGGGCACTCTACAATGAGCAGTTCTTC. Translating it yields CASSLSGALYNEQFF.

The CDR3 reads CASSLSTGGTDEQFF. Written as DNA, the CDR3 is TGCGCCAGCAGCTTGTCGACAGGGGGCACAGATGAGCAGTTCTTC. This chain joins TRBV5-1 and TRBJ2-1; TRBD1 agrees at 10 bases. Looked up from germline, CDR1 is SGHRS and CDR2 is YFSETQ. J gave up 8 bases and V 1 base, and 6 bases lay outside the gene matches. The CDR3 sequence is 15 residues long.

CDR3 sequence (DNA): TGTGCCAGCAGTTATGGCGGCCCCTCCTACGAGCAGTACTTC. This translates into CASSYGGPSYEQYF. The chain joins TRBV28 to TRBJ2-7; D is unclear. Trimming took 4 bases from V and 0 from J, leaving 10 bases between them. The CDR3 has 14 residues. From germline, CDR1 is MDHEN and CDR2 SYDVKM.

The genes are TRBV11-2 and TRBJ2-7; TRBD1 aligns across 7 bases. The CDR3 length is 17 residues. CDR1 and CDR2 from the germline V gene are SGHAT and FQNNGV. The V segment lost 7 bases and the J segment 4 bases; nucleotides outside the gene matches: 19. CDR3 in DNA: TGTGCCAGCACCGGGTCGTGGAAAGGGGGCGCACGGTACGAGCAGTACTTC. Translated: CASTGSWKGGARYEQYF.

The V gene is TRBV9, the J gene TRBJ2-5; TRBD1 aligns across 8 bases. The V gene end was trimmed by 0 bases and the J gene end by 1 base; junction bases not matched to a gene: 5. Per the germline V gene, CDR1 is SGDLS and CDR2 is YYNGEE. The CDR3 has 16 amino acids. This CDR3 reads CASSVAHQGAQETQYF. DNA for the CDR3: TGTGCCAGCAGCGTAGCTCATCAGGGGGCCCAAGAGACCCAGTACTTC.

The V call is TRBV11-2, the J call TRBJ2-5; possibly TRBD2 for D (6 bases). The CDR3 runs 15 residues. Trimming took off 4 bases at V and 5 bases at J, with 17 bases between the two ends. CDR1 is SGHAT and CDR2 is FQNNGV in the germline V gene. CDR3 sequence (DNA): TGTGCCAGCAGCTGGACAAACGTTGGAGGGGAGACCCAGTACTTC. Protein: CASSWTNVGGETQYF.

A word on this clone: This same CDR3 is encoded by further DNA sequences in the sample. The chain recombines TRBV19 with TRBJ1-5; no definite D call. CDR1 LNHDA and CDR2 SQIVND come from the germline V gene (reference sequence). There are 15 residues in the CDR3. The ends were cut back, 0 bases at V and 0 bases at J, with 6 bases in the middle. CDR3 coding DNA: TGTGCCAGTAGTATAGACGGATATAGCAATCAGCCCCAGCATTTT. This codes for CASSIDGYSNQPQHF.

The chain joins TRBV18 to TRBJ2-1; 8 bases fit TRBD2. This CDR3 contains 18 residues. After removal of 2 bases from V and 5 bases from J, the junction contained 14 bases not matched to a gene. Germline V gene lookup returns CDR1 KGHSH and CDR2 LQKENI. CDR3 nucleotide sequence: TGTGCCAGCTCACCAAGGCCGGGCGGGGGGACAAGTAACAATGAGCAGTTCTTC. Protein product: CASSPRPGGGTSNNEQFF.

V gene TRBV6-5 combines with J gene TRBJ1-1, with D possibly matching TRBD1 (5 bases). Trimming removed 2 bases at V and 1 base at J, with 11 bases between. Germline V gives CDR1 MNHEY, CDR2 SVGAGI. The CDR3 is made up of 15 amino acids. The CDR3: CASSYRGLTNTEAFF. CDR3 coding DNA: TGTGCCAGCAGTTACAGGGGACTTACGAACACTGAAGCTTTCTTT.

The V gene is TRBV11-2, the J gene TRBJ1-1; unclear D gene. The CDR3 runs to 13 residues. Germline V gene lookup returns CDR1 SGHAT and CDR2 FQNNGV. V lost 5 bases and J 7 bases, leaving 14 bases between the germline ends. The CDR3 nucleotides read TGTGCCAGCAGCATCGACCCCTTACGTGAAGCTTTCTTT. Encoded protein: CASSIDPLREAFF.

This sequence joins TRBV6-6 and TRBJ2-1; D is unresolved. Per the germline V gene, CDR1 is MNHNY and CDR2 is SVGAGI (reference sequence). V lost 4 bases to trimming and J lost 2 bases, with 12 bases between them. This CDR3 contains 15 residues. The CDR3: CASSSRLRPYNEQFF. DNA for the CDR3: TGTGCCAGCAGTTCGAGACTCCGACCCTACAATGAGCAGTTCTTC.

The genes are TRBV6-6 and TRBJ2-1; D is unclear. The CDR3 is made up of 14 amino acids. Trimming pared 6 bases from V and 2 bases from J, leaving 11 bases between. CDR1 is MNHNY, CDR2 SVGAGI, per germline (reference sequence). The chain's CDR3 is CASRNDMTYNEQFF. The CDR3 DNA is TGTGCCAGCAGAAACGACATGACCTACAATGAGCAGTTCTTC.

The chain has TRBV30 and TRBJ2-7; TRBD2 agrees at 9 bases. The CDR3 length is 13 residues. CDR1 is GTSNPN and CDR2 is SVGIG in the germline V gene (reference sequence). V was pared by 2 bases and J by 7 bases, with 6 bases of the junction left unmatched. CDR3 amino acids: CAWSNKAGGEQYF. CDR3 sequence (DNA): TGTGCCTGGAGTAACAAAGCGGGAGGAGAGCAGTACTTC.

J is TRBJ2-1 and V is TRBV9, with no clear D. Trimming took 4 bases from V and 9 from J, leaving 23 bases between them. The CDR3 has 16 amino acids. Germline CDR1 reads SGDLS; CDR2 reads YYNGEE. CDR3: CASSPQLRTELGEQFF. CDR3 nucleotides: TGTGCCAGCAGCCCTCAACTTCGGACCGAGCTAGGTGAGCAGTTCTTC.

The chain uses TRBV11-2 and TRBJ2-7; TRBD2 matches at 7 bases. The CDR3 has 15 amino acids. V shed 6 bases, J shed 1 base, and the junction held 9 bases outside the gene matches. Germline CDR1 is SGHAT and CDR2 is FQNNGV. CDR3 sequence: CASRRAASGSYEQYF. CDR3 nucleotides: TGTGCCAGCAGGAGGGCGGCTAGCGGTTCCTACGAGCAGTACTTC.

The CDR3 loop is CALGQGGADTQYF. The CDR3 DNA is TGTGCCTTAGGACAGGGTGGTGCAGATACGCAGTATTTT. The chain combines TRBV30 with TRBJ2-3, with TRBD1 matching 8 bases. Unmatched junction bases numbered 7, after V lost 7 bases and J lost 4 bases. Germline values: CDR1 GTSNPN, CDR2 SVGIG (reference sequence). This CDR3 contains 13 residues.

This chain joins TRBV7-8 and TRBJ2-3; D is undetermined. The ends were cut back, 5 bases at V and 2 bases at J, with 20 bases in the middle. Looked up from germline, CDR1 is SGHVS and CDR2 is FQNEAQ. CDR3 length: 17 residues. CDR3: CASSPVFLPIITDTQYF. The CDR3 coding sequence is TGTGCCAGCAGCCCGGTGTTCCTCCCAATTATCACAGATACGCAGTATTTT. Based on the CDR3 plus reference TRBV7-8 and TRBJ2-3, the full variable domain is GAGVSQSPRYKVAKRGQDVALRCDPISGHVSLFWYQQALGQGPEFLTYFQNEAQLDKSGLPSDRFFAERPEGSVSTLKIQRTQQEDSAVYLCASSPVFLPIITDTQYFGPGTRLTVL.

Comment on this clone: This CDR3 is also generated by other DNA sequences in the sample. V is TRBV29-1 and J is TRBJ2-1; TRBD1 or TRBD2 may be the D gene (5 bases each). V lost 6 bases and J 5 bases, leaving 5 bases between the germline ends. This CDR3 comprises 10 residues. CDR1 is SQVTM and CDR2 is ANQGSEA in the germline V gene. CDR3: CSVGDNEQFF. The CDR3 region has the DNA TGCAGCGTGGGGGACAATGAGCAGTTCTTC.

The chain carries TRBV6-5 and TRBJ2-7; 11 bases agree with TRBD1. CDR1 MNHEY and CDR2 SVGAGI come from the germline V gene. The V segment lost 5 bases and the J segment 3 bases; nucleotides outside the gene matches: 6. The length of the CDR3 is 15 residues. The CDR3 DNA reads TGTGCCAGCAGTAGAGCCGGGACAGGGGGCTACGAGCAGTACTTC. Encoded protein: CASSRAGTGGYEQYF.

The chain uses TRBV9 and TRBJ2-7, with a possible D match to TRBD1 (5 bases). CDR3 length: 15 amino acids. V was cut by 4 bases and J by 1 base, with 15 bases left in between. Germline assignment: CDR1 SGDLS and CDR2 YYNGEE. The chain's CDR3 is CASSPRQTVSYEQYF. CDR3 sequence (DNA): TGTGCCAGCAGCCCCCGGCAGACAGTTTCCTACGAGCAGTACTTC.

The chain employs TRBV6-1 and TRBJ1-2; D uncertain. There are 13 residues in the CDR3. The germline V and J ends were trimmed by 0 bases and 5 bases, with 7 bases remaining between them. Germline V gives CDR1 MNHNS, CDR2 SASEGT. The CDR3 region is CASSEAGEYGYTF. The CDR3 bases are TGTGCCAGCAGTGAAGCTGGGGAGTATGGCTACACCTTC.

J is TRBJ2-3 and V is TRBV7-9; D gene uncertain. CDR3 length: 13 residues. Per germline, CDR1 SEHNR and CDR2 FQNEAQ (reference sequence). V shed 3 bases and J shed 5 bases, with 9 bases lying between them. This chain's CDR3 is CASSFGYVDTQYF. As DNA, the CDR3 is TGTGCCAGCAGCTTCGGTTATGTAGATACGCAGTATTTT.

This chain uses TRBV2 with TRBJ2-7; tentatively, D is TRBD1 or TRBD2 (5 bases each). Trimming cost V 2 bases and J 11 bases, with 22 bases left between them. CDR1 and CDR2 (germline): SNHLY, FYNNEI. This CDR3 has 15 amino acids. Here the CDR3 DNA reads TGTGCCAGCAGTGAAAGTAGTCGTTCTAGCCGCAGGGAGTACTTC. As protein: CASSESSRSSRREYF.

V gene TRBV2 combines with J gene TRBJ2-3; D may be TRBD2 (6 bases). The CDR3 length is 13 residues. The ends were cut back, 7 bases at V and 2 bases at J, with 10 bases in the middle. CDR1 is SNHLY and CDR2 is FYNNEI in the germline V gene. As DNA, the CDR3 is TGTGCCAGCACCGGGAGACACACAGATACGCAGTATTTT. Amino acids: CASTGRHTDTQYF.